The T cell receptor (beta chain) under discussion was sequenced for a study of shared clonotypes between healthy human individuals. The length of the CDR3 is 14 residues. Germline CDR1 is MGHRA and CDR2 is YSYEKL. The ends were cut back, 1 base at V and 2 bases at J, with 5 bases in the middle. CD45RA-negative memory and CD45RA+ naive subsets were split from the CD4+ cells. This clone was seen ten or more times. What it binds is not known. Findings and limits, study-wide: Shared clonotypes: approximately 5% naive CD4, approximately 3.4% naive CD8, roughly 2.2% memory CD4, around 0.4% memory CD8.

In the sorted-subset replicate PCRs, around 200 ng DNA, 25,000 to 35,000 T cell genomes, was used. TCRdb keeps only in-frame clones here, not all; method: immunoSEQ multiplex PCR. The repertoire includes hundreds of thousands of clones, roughly 70% of them detected once, and less than 2% sits in the top ten. This TCR derives from a woman aged 30 to 39 in good health. Sequenced sample: memory CD4+ T cells sorted from blood. Subset given: CD45RA-negative fraction. V is TRBV4-1 and J is TRBJ2-2; the D is unclear. CDR3 sequence: CASSQGLNTGELFF. DNA for the CDR3: TGCGCCAGCAGCCAAGGTTTAAACACCGGGGAGCTGTTTTTT.